The 20 T cell receptor beta chains reported below all come from one sample, sequenced in a study of metastatic and nonmetastatic thyroid tumors. TCRdb reanalyzed the PCR reads with MiXCR. The data show around 20,000 clones, roughly 16% seen once. Prior to thyroid surgery, none of the patients had received any treatment. The sample comprised blood. The receptors come from a female donor with papillary thyroid cancer or a benign thyroid nodule (not recorded which). Some clones in this sample may be carry-over from other donors' samples.

This clone was detected ten times or more. The chain's CDR3 is CSAEIGSGNQPQHF. The CDR3 region has the DNA TGCAGTGCGGAGATAGGGTCGGGCAATCAGCCCCAGCATTTT. V and J are TRBV20-1 and TRBJ1-5; D gene uncertain. The CDR3 is 14 residues long. Trimming took off 6 bases at V and 2 bases at J, with 14 bases between the two ends. Germline-derived CDR1 and CDR2 are DFQATT and SNEGSKA (reference sequence).

This clone was counted at least ten times. This rearrangement joins TRBV5-1 to TRBJ2-7, with D perhaps being TRBD1 or TRBD2 (5 bases each). The CDR3 spans 16 residues. CDR1 and CDR2 (germline): SGHRS, YFSETQ. V was cut by 0 bases and J by 4 bases, with 17 bases left in between. The CDR3 reads CASSLAGQGERYEQYF. CDR3 in DNA: TGCGCCAGCAGCTTGGCAGGGCAGGGAGAAAGGTACGAGCAGTACTTC.

This clone appeared a few times. This rearrangement joins TRBV15 to TRBJ1-2; TRBD1 aligns across 8 bases. The CDR3 covers 15 residues. V lost 3 bases, J lost 6 bases, and 9 bases stayed unmatched. CDR1 is LNHNV, CDR2 YYDKDF, per germline (reference sequence). In DNA, the CDR3 is TGTGCCACCAGCAGTGTCGCAGGGGGCGCGGATGGCTACACCTTC. Its translation is CATSSVAGGADGYTF.

This chain uses TRBV5-1 with TRBJ1-1; D may be TRBD1 (5 bases). The ends were cut back, 5 bases at V and 6 bases at J, with 14 bases in the middle. This CDR3 spans 13 amino acids. Germline-derived CDR1 and CDR2 are SGHRS and YFSETQ. The CDR3 here is CASRTPRVAEAFF. The CDR3 DNA is TGCGCCAGCAGAACGCCCAGGGTCGCTGAAGCTTTCTTT.

There are many counts of this clone. The chain is built from TRBV11-1 and TRBJ2-3; D is uncertain. Germline assignment: CDR1 SGHAT and CDR2 FQDESV (reference sequence). V was trimmed by 5 bases and J by 5 bases, leaving 23 bases between them. The CDR3 spans 17 residues. DNA of the CDR3: TGTGCCAGCAGCATCAGACTGTCGGCAGTTAAGGTAGATACGCAGTATTTT. Its translation: CASSIRLSAVKVDTQYF.

This clone has ten or more counts. The chain combines TRBV3-1 with TRBJ1-4; D not resolved. This CDR3 comprises 13 residues. Germline CDR1 is LGHDT and CDR2 is YNNKEL (reference sequence). V lost 5 bases and J lost 0, with 4 bases in between. The CDR3 DNA reads TGTGCCAGCAGCTTAACAACTAATGAAAAACTGTTTTTT. This encodes CASSLTTNEKLFF.

By share, this clone ranks as medium-sized. The chain recombines TRBV11-2 with TRBJ2-1, with 10 bases matching TRBD2. Germline-derived CDR1 and CDR2 are SGHAT and FQNNGV. The CDR3 length is 18 residues. V trimming: 4 bases; J trimming: 4 bases; junction bases outside the gene matches: 13. The CDR3 here is CASSSGLAANTPYNEQFF. DNA for the CDR3: TGTGCCAGCAGCTCAGGACTAGCGGCCAACACGCCATACAATGAGCAGTTCTTC.

On this clone: This may be a read error: a much more frequent sequence differs by one nucleotide. The V gene is TRBV10-1, the J gene TRBJ2-3, with 10 bases identical to TRBD1. The CDR3 spans 13 residues. Trimming cost V 9 bases and J 4 bases; bases outside gene matches: 4. Germline V gives CDR1 WNHNN, CDR2 SYGVQD (reference sequence). The CDR3 loop is CASQGQGSDTQYF. In nucleotides, the CDR3 is TGCGCCAGTCAGGGACAGGGGTCAGATACGCAGTATTTT.

The sample holds many counts of this clone. Germline and junction disagree at one end, which may indicate a read error. V gene TRBV27 combines with J gene TRBJ2-1; 15 positions agree with TRBD2. Germline CDR1 MNHEY, CDR2 SMNVEV (reference sequence). The CDR3 sequence is 17 residues long. CDR3 protein: CASSFLGGLAGGGEQFF. The CDR3 DNA follows: TGTGCCAGTAGTTTTCTCGGAGGACTAGCGGGAGGGGGTGAGCAGTTCTTC.

This clone was recorded at least ten times. The V gene is TRBV14, the J gene TRBJ1-1; TRBD1 aligns across 7 bases. V trimming: 4 bases; J trimming: 2 bases; junction bases outside the gene matches: 7. The germline gives CDR1 SGHDN, CDR2 FVKESK. This CDR3 region has 15 residues. Here the CDR3 DNA reads TGTGCCAGCAGCCCGTTGGACAGGAGAAACACTGAAGCTTTCTTT. Translating it yields CASSPLDRRNTEAFF.

This clone was seen many times. The CDR3 region has the DNA TGTGCCAGCAGTTTAAGGCAGGCTGGGGCCAACGTCCTGACTTTC. Translated: CASSLRQAGANVLTF. The chain is built from TRBV12-3 or TRBV12-4 and TRBJ2-6; D call uncertain. This CDR3 contains 15 residues. Trimming removed 2 bases from V and 2 bases from J, with 7 bases in between.

Ten or more counts support this clone. In nucleotides, the CDR3 is TGTGCCAGCAGGCTGTCCCTCTCCAACACCATATATTTT. Translating gives CASRLSLSNTIYF. This chain uses TRBV28 with TRBJ1-3; D is undetermined. Germline V lookup: CDR1 MDHEN, CDR2 SYDVKM. V was shortened by 6 bases and J by 7 bases, with 13 bases between the two germline ends. CDR3 size: 13 residues.

Only a few counts were recorded for this clone. The V call is TRBV6-4, the J call TRBJ2-2; tentatively, D is TRBD1 (5 bases). The length of the CDR3 is 14 residues. Germline V lookup: CDR1 MRHNA, CDR2 SNTAGT. Trimming pared 7 bases from V and 3 bases from J, leaving 12 bases between. CDR3 protein: CASTLDTDTGELFF. CDR3 nucleotide sequence: TGTGCCAGCACCCTGGACACGGACACCGGGGAGCTGTTTTTT.

This clone has at least ten counts. The chain joins TRBV27 to TRBJ2-7; 9 bases align to TRBD2. The germline CDR1 and CDR2 sequences are MNHEY and SMNVEV (reference sequence). The CDR3 is 15 amino acids. V gave up 6 bases and J gave up 4 bases; unmatched junction bases: 10. The CDR3 bases are TGTGCCAGCAGCGGTCGAGCGGGAGGTCCTTACGAGCAGTACTTC. It translates to CASSGRAGGPYEQYF.

Many counts were recorded for this clone. The chain has TRBV12-5 and TRBJ2-5; TRBD2 aligns across 11 bases. V gave up 7 bases and J gave up 8 bases; unmatched junction bases: 9. The CDR3 covers 14 residues. Germline values: CDR1 LGHNT, CDR2 FRNRAP. CDR3 in amino acids: CASARGLAELTQYF. The CDR3 DNA follows: TGTGCTAGTGCCCGGGGACTAGCGGAACTCACCCAGTACTTC.

By frequency in the sample, this clone is medium-sized. The chain couples TRBV11-3 to TRBJ1-6; 9 positions match TRBD1. Germline CDR1 SGHNT, CDR2 YENEEA. This CDR3 spans 14 amino acids. V lost 5 bases, J lost 8 bases, and 4 bases stayed unmatched. CDR3 sequence: CASSPRDRDSPLHF. CDR3 DNA: TGTGCCAGCAGCCCGCGGGACAGGGATTCACCCCTCCACTTT.

This clone is medium-sized by share. V gene TRBV27 combines with J gene TRBJ1-1; 8 bases fit TRBD1. The CDR3 has 15 amino acids. Germline assignment: CDR1 MNHEY and CDR2 SMNVEV (reference sequence). J gave up 4 bases and V 4 bases, and 8 bases lay outside the gene matches. As DNA, the CDR3 is TGTGCCAGCAGTTACCAAATGACAGGGGTCACTGAAGCTTTCTTT. Its translation is CASSYQMTGVTEAFF.

This clone has a count of ten or more. This chain uses TRBV12-3 or TRBV12-4 with TRBJ2-4; D is perhaps TRBD2 (6 bases). This CDR3 is 14 amino acids long. Trimming cost V 4 bases and J 15 bases, with 22 bases left between them. The CDR3 loop reads CASSSGGAIFQPYF. In DNA, the CDR3 is TGTGCCAGCAGTTCGGGCGGGGCCATCTTTCAGCCGTACTTC.

This clone qualifies as medium-sized. The chain employs TRBV20-1 and TRBJ2-7; weak D call: TRBD2 (6 bases). The CDR3 is 14 amino acids. Germline V gene lookup returns CDR1 DFQATT and CDR2 SNEGSKA (reference sequence). V was cut by 6 bases and J by 3 bases, with 18 bases left in between. CDR3 sequence (DNA): TGCAGTGCAGGTAGCGGCAATAATCACTACGAGCAGTACTTC. Encoded protein: CSAGSGNNHYEQYF.

This clone was counted at least ten times. The chain combines TRBV6-1 with TRBJ2-7; D tentatively fits TRBD1 or TRBD2 (5 bases each). The CDR3 loop spans 15 amino acids. V lost 4 bases and J lost 7, with 20 bases in between. Germline V gene sequence: CDR1 MNHNS, CDR2 SASEGT. CDR3 DNA: TGTGCCAGCAGTGGCCGGGACCCACCTACGGGAGAGCAGTACTTC. Its protein is CASSGRDPPTGEQYF.